This T cell receptor (beta chain) was sequenced for a study of post-analysis software for immune sequencing data. About the study: There were relapsing-remitting, secondary progressive and progressive-relapsing multiple sclerosis among the disease courses included.

Broader study findings: Those with multiple sclerosis, the patient group, showed significantly lower normalized Chao1 diversity than controls. Relative to controls, patients had about five TRBV segments at higher frequency, with TRBV5-6, TRBV5-1 and TRBV20-1 among these.

CDR3 length: 14 amino acids. Germline CDR1 SGHDT, CDR2 YYEEEE. Each TCR beta cDNA library carried unique molecular identifiers. Once roughly 0.85 to 11 million T cells were used, hundreds of thousands of cDNA molecules resulted. One entry per CDR3 protein, called by TCRdb with MiXCR from the PCR reads. The sample contains 450,000 to 700,000 distinct CDR3 sequences, roughly 40% of which appear only once. On this clonotype itself: Its antigen remains unknown. At one boundary the junction diverges from the germline segment, which might be a read error.

This receptor was obtained from a girl aged 10 to 17 with multiple sclerosis. Sequencing was carried out using blood. This chain links TRBV5-6 with TRBJ1-6; D might be TRBD1 (5 bases). The CDR3 is CASSLVGVGSPLHF. Here the CDR3 DNA reads TGCGCCAGCAGCTTGGTAGGGGTGGGTTCACCCCTCCACTTT.